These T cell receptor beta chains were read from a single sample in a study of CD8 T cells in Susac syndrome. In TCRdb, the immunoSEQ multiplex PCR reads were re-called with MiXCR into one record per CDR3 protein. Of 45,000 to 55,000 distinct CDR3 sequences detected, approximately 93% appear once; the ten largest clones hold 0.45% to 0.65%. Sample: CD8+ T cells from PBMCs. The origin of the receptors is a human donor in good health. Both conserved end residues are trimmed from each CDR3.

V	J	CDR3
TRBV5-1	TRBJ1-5	ASSLGTGHGQPQH
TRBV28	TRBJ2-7	ASSLLGQTSYEQY
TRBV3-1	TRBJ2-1	ASSYEGAKLAEGPGSYNEQF
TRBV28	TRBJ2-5	ASSFSSGIETQY
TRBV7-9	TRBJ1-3	ASSPRIEDTIY
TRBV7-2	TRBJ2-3	ASTSSTLTDTQY
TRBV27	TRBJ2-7	ASAVSSEYEQY
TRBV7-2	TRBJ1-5	ASSALGGGPQPQH
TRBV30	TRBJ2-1	AWSPTGHEQF
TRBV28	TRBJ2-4	ASSLKGAPKNIQY
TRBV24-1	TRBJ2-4	ATSDVDKGPKNIQY
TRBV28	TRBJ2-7	ASSLGQGPYEQY
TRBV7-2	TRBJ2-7	ASSPLTGAYEQY
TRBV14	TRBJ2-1	ASSQGGRALYNEQF
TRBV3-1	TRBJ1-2	ASSLDSSYT
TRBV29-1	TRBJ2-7	SVEVRGTGDYEQY
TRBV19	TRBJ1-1	ASSPHANTEAF
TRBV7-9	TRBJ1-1	ASSFLATEAF
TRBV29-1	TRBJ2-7	SVEETGGSGGSYEQY
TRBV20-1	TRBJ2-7	SARDPLSGRYEQY
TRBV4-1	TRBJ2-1	ASSDRGPYNEQF
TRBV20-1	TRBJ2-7	SATFYGFVNGEQY
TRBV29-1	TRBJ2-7	SALGLSSYEQY
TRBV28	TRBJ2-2	ASSAPFESGELF
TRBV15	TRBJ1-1	ATSRGQGWTEAF
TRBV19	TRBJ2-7	ASSIGPSGSYEQY
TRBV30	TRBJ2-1	AWSVGQYNEQF